This entry concerns a single TCR beta chain. The antigen is unknown. This sample is part of a study of T cell repertoires in cytomegalovirus infection. Study details: HLA-C-restricted CMV epitopes, recently identified, and well-studied HLA-B-restricted ones were used by the study. Indications came from public TCR beta signatures; they pointed to CMV infection and to a matching HLA type.

Trimming removed 4 bases from V and 0 bases from J, with 6 bases in between. Germline V lookup: CDR1 SQVTM, CDR2 ANQGSEA. CDR3 length equals 12 residues. MiXCR, applied by TCRdb to the reads, yields one record per CDR3 protein. There are roughly 990,000 distinct CDR3 sequences in the sample; less than 40% occur only once, and over 11% lies in the top ten. The chain links TRBV29-1 to TRBJ1-1; D gene ambiguous. The sample here was cultured CD8+ T cells from PBMCs, taken from culture after CMV antigen stimulation. This clonotype was obtained from a human donor in good health (CMV status not recorded). Some clones in this sample may be carry-over from other donors' samples. CDR3 DNA: TGCAGCGTTGTGCCGATGAACACTGAAGCTTTCTTT. This encodes CSVVPMNTEAFF.